This T cell receptor beta chain was sequenced in a study of blood T cells in healthy people across ages. At the level of the study: Template switching caught about one barcoded beta molecule for each two T cells.

Worth noting for this clonotype: The target antigen is unknown.

Sample-barcoded 5' priming and a J-beta primer mix drove a second PCR of 7 to 11 cycles. A single record per CDR3 protein comes from TCRdb applying MiXCR to the 5' RACE reads. Of fewer than 900,000 distinct CDR3 sequences detected, approximately 50% appear once; the ten largest clones hold under 35%. Whole-study results and caveats: CMV infection status of these donors was not known. Unsorted PBMC material precluded a definitive naive versus antigen-experienced comparison. The study found more naive CD4+ cells and higher diversity in long-lived than aged donors.

This CDR3 comprises 15 residues. Germline values: CDR1 SGHTA, CDR2 FQGNSA. Trimming cost V 3 bases and J 9 bases; bases outside gene matches: 10. The sequencing sample was made of blood. The TCR was taken from a woman aged 55-70 years in good health. The chain carries TRBV7-2 and TRBJ2-1; TRBD2 aligns across 8 bases. In DNA, the CDR3 is TGTGCCAGCAGCTTGGTTGCTGCGGGAGGAGCTGAGCAGTTCTTC. It is translated as CASSLVAAGGAEQFF.